This T cell receptor beta chain was found in a study of CD8 T cells in ankylosing spondylitis. Preparation of TCR beta libraries was done by quantitative 5'-RACE with molecular barcodes. TCRdb re-called the 5' RACE reads with MiXCR, one entry per CDR3 protein. Of hundreds of thousands of distinct CDR3 sequences in the sample, 20% to 25% are singletons; the top ten hold under 15%. Study results and caveats: For ankylosing spondylitis blood, a TCR beta motif of about eight highly homologous variants appeared characteristic. Significant enrichment of disease-linked clones was reported in matched ankylosing spondylitis synovial fluid.

Germline V CDR1 and CDR2: DFQATT, SNEGSKA (reference sequence). Trimming removed 8 bases from V and 1 base from J, with 12 bases in between. This CDR3 comprises 13 residues. This clonotype was observed a handful of times. The antigen is undetermined. Sequenced material: blood, either unsorted or a sorted T cell fraction (not recorded which). The source of this sequence is a male donor with ankylosing spondylitis or in good health (not recorded which). The chain uses TRBV20-1 and TRBJ2-1; D call uncertain. DNA of the CDR3: TGCAGTCCCTCTTATGCGTCCTACAATGAGCAGTTCTTC. It encodes CSPSYASYNEQFF.